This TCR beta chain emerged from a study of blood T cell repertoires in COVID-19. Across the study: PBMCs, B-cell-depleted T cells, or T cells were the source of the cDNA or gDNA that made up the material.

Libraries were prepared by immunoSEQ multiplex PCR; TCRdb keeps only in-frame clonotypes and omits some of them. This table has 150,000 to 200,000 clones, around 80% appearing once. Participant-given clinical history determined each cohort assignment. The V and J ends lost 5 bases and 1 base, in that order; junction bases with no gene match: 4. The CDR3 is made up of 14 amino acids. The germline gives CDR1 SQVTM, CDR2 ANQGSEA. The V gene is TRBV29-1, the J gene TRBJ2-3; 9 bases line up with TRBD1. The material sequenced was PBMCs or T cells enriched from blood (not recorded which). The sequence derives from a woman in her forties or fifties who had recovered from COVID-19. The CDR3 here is CSVQRTGGTDTQYF. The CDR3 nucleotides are TGCAGCGTTCAAAGGACAGGGGGCACAGATACGCAGTATTTT.